The rows below give T cell receptor beta chains drawn from one sample of a study of cytomegalovirus exposure and HLA in healthy donors. TCRdb's copy holds only in-frame clones and misses some; the assay was immunoSEQ multiplex PCR. This table holds under 200,000 clones, just under 80% found once. The source material was PBMCs. The origin of the receptors is a woman in her forties or fifties in good health and CMV-seronegative. CDR3s include the opening cysteine and the closing phenylalanine or tryptophan. D genes are given only for firm matches. Not every row has a clone size; where given, it reads once, few, many or a size class.

clone_size,d_call,j_call,v_call,cdr3_aa,cdr3_nt
-,-,TRBJ2-3,TRBV11-2,CASSLRQTSSLTDTQYF,TGTGCCAGCAGCTTAAGACAGACCTCATCCCTCACAGATACGCAGTATTTT
once,-,TRBJ2-3,TRBV5-6,CASSIQGRRTDTQYF,TGTGCCAGCAGCATACAGGGTAGGCGCACAGATACGCAGTATTTT
-,TRBD1,TRBJ1-5,TRBV19,CATDGGGTGQGVYSNQPQHF,TGTGCCACCGATGGGGGGGGTACGGGACAGGGTGTTTATAGCAATCAGCCCCAGCATTTT
-,-,TRBJ1-3,TRBV5-1,CASSLSTTSGNTIYF,TGCGCCAGCAGCTTGTCGACAACATCTGGAAACACCATATATTTT
once,TRBD2,TRBJ2-2,TRBV7-7,CASSKTLAGITGELFF,TGTGCCAGCAGCAAAACCCTAGCGGGGATTACCGGGGAGCTGTTTTTT
few,-,TRBJ1-2,TRBV28,CASSFQGSYGYTF,TGTGCCAGCAGTTTCCAGGGGTCCTATGGCTACACCTTC
-,TRBD2,TRBJ2-3,TRBV7-9,CASSLLLAGGTDTQYF,TGTGCCAGCAGCTTATTACTAGCGGGGGGAACAGATACGCAGTATTTT
once,-,TRBJ1-1,TRBV11-2,CASNLRIFGAEAGAFF,TGTGCCAGCAACCTTAGGATTTTTGGTGCGGAAGCGGGCGCTTTCTTT
-,TRBD1,TRBJ1-5,TRBV19,CASMTGGARQPQHF,TGTGCCAGTATGACAGGGGGCGCGAGGCAGCCCCAGCATTTT
few,TRBD2,TRBJ2-3,TRBV9,CASSVHAPTGLAGASGTQYF,TGTGCCAGCAGCGTGCACGCGCCCACTGGACTAGCGGGGGCTTCGGGTACGCAGTATTTT
-,TRBD2,TRBJ2-3,TRBV6-1,CASRRGGADTQYF,TGTGCCAGCAGGCGGGGGGGGGCAGATACGCAGTATTTT
-,-,TRBJ1-1,TRBV18,CASSPPGSIAAPNTEAFF,TGTGCCAGCTCACCACCGGGTAGTATTGCGGCACCGAACACTGAAGCTTTCTTT
-,-,TRBJ1-1,TRBV27,CASSLRQLNTEAFF,TGTGCCAGCAGTTTACGACAGCTGAACACTGAAGCTTTCTTT
-,-,TRBJ2-1,TRBV27,CASSSPPSGPQFF,TGTGCCAGCAGTTCCCCCCCAAGCGGGCCGCAGTTCTTC
-,-,TRBJ2-5,TRBV2,CASRGGRARETQYF,TGTGCCAGCAGGGGGGGGCGAGCGAGAGAGACCCAGTACTTC
-,-,TRBJ2-1,TRBV6-4,CASSEFGYNEQFF,TGTGCCAGCAGTGAATTCGGCTACAATGAGCAGTTCTTC
-,TRBD1,TRBJ2-7,TRBV5-1,CASSSDRGYEQYF,TGCGCCAGCAGTAGTGACAGGGGTTACGAGCAGTACTTC
-,TRBD2,TRBJ2-7,TRBV2,CASRGLAGGFYEQYF,TGTGCCAGCAGGGGACTAGCGGGAGGATTTTACGAGCAGTACTTC
-,-,TRBJ2-3,TRBV27,CASSFFRQASTDTQYF,TGTGCCAGCAGTTTCTTCAGACAGGCCAGCACAGATACGCAGTATTTT
few,-,TRBJ2-3,TRBV4-3,CASSQDGGVDTQYF,TGCGCCAGCAGCCAAGATGGAGGGGTAGATACGCAGTATTTT
-,TRBD1,TRBJ2-2,TRBV28,CASSLRGRNTGELFF,TGTGCCAGCAGTTTGAGGGGGCGGAACACCGGGGAGCTGTTTTTT
once,TRBD2,TRBJ2-5,TRBV7-8,CASSLVAGVRETQYF,TGTGCCAGCAGCTTAGTAGCGGGAGTGAGAGAGACCCAGTACTTC
-,TRBD1,TRBJ2-7,TRBV15,CATSRGGKGAGEQYF,TGTGCCACCAGCAGAGGTGGAAAGGGGGCGGGTGAGCAGTACTTC
-,TRBD1,TRBJ2-7,TRBV7-9,CASSLGTGSYEQYF,TGTGCCAGCAGCCTCGGGACAGGATCCTACGAGCAGTACTTC
-,TRBD2,TRBJ2-3,TRBV5-1,CASSLAGLAVSTDTQYF,TGCGCCAGCAGCTTGGCCGGACTAGCGGTTAGCACAGATACGCAGTATTTT
-,-,TRBJ1-4,TRBV4-3,CASSDQGRGNEKLFF,TGCGCCAGCAGCGACCAGGGCAGGGGTAATGAAAAACTGTTTTTT
-,TRBD1,TRBJ2-5,TRBV6-5,CASSYDRGGYQETQYF,TGTGCCAGCAGTTACGACAGGGGGGGCTACCAAGAGACCCAGTACTTC
-,-,TRBJ1-4,TRBV30,CAWSPSGEKLFF,TGTGCCTGGAGTCCGTCCGGTGAAAAACTGTTTTTT
-,-,TRBJ1-5,TRBV7-2,CASSLTAGIYSNQPQHF,TGTGCCAGCAGCCTTACAGCGGGGATTTATAGCAATCAGCCCCAGCATTTT
once,-,TRBJ1-4,TRBV2,CARGQREKLFF,TGTGCCAGAGGACAGCGTGAAAAACTGTTTTTT
-,-,TRBJ2-4,TRBV2,CASSEGTILAKNIQYF,TGTGCCAGCAGTGAGGGTACTATCTTAGCCAAAAACATTCAGTACTTC
-,TRBD1,TRBJ1-1,TRBV7-9,CASSSGQGNTEAFF,TGTGCCAGCAGCTCGGGACAGGGAAACACTGAAGCTTTCTTT
-,-,TRBJ2-2,TRBV29-1,CSVGLLNTGELFF,TGCAGCGTTGGACTACTAAACACCGGGGAGCTGTTTTTT
-,-,TRBJ1-1,TRBV28,CASSQRAGEAFF,TGTGCCAGCAGCCAAAGGGCGGGGGAAGCTTTCTTT
few,TRBD2,TRBJ2-7,TRBV7-9,CASTLESTSGRNEQYF,TGTGCCAGCACCTTGGAATCGACTAGCGGGAGAAACGAGCAGTACTTC
-,-,TRBJ2-5,TRBV9,CASSPTPLDRPQETQYF,TGTGCCAGCAGCCCCACGCCCTTAGACAGGCCCCAAGAGACCCAGTACTTC
-,-,TRBJ1-1,TRBV2,CASVTDLNTEAFF,TGTGCCAGCGTGACAGATCTGAACACTGAAGCTTTCTTT
-,-,TRBJ1-3,TRBV28,CASSHRQSFSGNTIYF,TGTGCCAGCAGTCACCGACAGTCCTTCTCTGGAAACACCATATATTTT
-,TRBD1,TRBJ1-2,TRBV5-1,CASSFLFDGTGGYGYTF,TGCGCCAGCAGCTTCCTTTTTGACGGGACAGGGGGCTATGGCTACACCTTC
-,TRBD1,TRBJ1-4,TRBV28,CASTGRGLREKLFF,TGTGCCAGCACCGGAAGGGGGCTTCGTGAAAAACTGTTTTTT
-,-,TRBJ1-1,TRBV9,CASSVVAGKNTEAFF,TGTGCCAGCAGCGTAGTGGCAGGGAAGAACACTGAAGCTTTCTTT
-,TRBD2,TRBJ2-7,TRBV28,CASSYLSGRVSYEQYF,TGTGCCAGCAGTTACCTAAGCGGGAGGGTTTCCTACGAGCAGTACTTC
-,-,TRBJ1-2,TRBV7-8,CASSLEWRGGGGYTF,TGTGCCAGCAGCTTAGAATGGAGGGGCGGCGGTGGCTACACCTTC
-,TRBD1,TRBJ1-1,TRBV15,CATSRLQGANTEAFF,TGTGCCACCAGCAGGCTACAGGGGGCGAACACTGAAGCTTTCTTT
-,TRBD2,TRBJ2-1,TRBV7-2,CASSPLVHSGRFYNEQFF,TGTGCCAGCAGCCCACTCGTGCATAGCGGGAGGTTCTACAATGAGCAGTTCTTC
-,TRBD2,TRBJ2-7,TRBV6-5,CASSYTSSGRIYEQYF,TGTGCCAGCAGTTACACCTCTAGCGGGAGGATTTACGAGCAGTACTTC
-,-,TRBJ1-4,TRBV4-1,CASSQVDWKLFF,TGCGCCAGCAGCCAAGTAGATTGGAAACTGTTTTTT
-,-,TRBJ2-1,TRBV15,CATSTPGEQFF,TGTGCCACCAGCACCCCGGGGGAGCAGTTCTTC
-,-,TRBJ1-2,TRBV21-1,CASSKRGKEGYYGYTF,TGTGCCAGCAGCAAACGGGGCAAGGAGGGATATTATGGCTACACCTTC
few,-,TRBJ2-7,TRBV28,CASSFRVGQLDLSYEQYF,TGTGCCAGCAGTTTTCGTGTCGGACAGCTCGACCTTTCCTACGAGCAGTACTTC
few,TRBD1,TRBJ1-4,TRBV28,CASSLLAQGAAGKLFF,TGTGCCAGCAGTTTGCTGGCACAGGGGGCCGCGGGAAAACTGTTTTTT
-,TRBD2,TRBJ2-7,TRBV7-6,CASSPLAGRSYEQYF,TGTGCCAGCAGCCCTCTAGCGGGACGATCCTACGAGCAGTACTTC
-,-,TRBJ2-3,TRBV5-6,CASSVTGSSTDTQYF,TGTGCCAGCAGCGTAACAGGGTCTAGCACAGATACGCAGTATTTT